The clone carrying this T cell receptor (beta chain) appeared a few times. Its specificity is not known. Unique molecular identifiers featured in how the TCRbeta library was prepared. TCRdb reprocessed the PCR reads with MiXCR, giving one entry per CDR3 protein. There are some 440,000 distinct CDR3 sequences in the sample; under 20% occur only once, and approximately 29% lies in the top ten. The data belong to a study of T-cell reconstitution after alpha-beta-depleted transplantation in children. Study conclusions and caveats: Expanded clones from the graft, numbering several hundred, reportedly supplied alpha-beta T cells about two months after transplant. It was surviving recipient T cells and thymic progenitors that gave some patients high TCRbeta diversity at day 60.

This CDR3 has 13 residues. V was pared by 6 bases and J by 5 bases, with 2 bases of the junction left unmatched. The material was PBMCs, mostly from graft donor cells, obtained 360 days after TCRalphabeta/CD19-depleted stem cell transplant. The chain combines TRBV12-3 or TRBV12-4 with TRBJ2-2, with 8 bases matching TRBD2. This clonotype was obtained from a boy in the first two years of life who had a stem cell transplant for Wiskott-Aldrich syndrome, so the T cells may come from the graft donor. CDR3 in amino acids: CASSGRATGELFF. CDR3 in DNA: TGTGCCAGCAGCGGGAGGGCAACCGGGGAGCTGTTTTTT.